This TCR beta chain came from a study of cytomegalovirus exposure and HLA in healthy donors. Study as a whole: The early release's HLA-typed donors yielded 80 million to 95 million unique TCRs. Study observations and caveats: Later findings reportedly placed an Asian-associated ancestry cluster below the approximately 650-donor mean for N-insertions.

13 Jbeta primers and 60 Vbeta primers were used for the PCR. Some clones are missing from TCRdb's copy, which holds only in-frame ones; the method was immunoSEQ multiplex PCR. The sample comprises roughly 250,000 clones, 84% of which are singletons, and about 2% rests with the top ten. The germline CDR1 and CDR2 sequences are MDHEN and SYDVKM. CDR3 size: 14 residues. The J segment lost 1 base and the V segment lost 4 bases, leaving 4 bases of the junction unmatched. As concerns this clone: The antigen is undetermined.

The sequenced material came from PBMCs. The chain combines TRBV28 with TRBJ2-7; TRBD1 matches 7 bases. The TCR originated in a woman in her thirties or forties in good health and CMV-seropositive. The CDR3 loop reads CASSSTGLSYEQYF. DNA of the CDR3: TGTGCCAGCAGTTCGACAGGGTTATCCTACGAGCAGTACTTC. The whole variable domain, remainder taken from reference TRBV28 and TRBJ2-7, is DVKVTQSSRYLVKRTGEKVFLECVQDMDHENMFWYRQDPGLGLRLIYFSYDVKMKEKGDIPEGYSVSREKKERFSLILESASTNQTSMYLCASSSTGLSYEQYFGPGTRLTVT.